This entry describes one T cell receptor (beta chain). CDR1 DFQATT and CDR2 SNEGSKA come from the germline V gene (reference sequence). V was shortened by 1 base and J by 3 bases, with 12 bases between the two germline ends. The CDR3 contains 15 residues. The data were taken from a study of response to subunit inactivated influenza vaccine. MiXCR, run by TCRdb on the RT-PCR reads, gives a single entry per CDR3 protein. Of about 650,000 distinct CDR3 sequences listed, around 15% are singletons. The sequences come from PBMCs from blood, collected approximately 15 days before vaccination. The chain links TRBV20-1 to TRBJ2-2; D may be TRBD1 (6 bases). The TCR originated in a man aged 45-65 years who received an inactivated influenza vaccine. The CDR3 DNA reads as TGCAGTGCTAGAGTCAGGGGTCCTTACACCGGGGAGCTGTTTTTT. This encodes CSARVRGPYTGELFF.